The rows below give T cell receptor beta chains drawn from one sample of a study of T cell responses to AZD1222 COVID-19 vaccine. Using immunoSEQ multiplex PCR, the repertoire was profiled, and TCRdb retains in-frame clones only, with some absent. The sample records 95,000 to 150,000 clones, roughly 90% being singletons. The sequenced sample was peripheral blood, obtained on day 0 of AZD1222 vaccination. The source of these receptors is an adult in good health. CDR3s include the opening cysteine and the closing phenylalanine or tryptophan. The D gene is left open where the match is weak. Size values are once, few and many counts, or a class for expanded clones, and some rows have none.

J gene: TRBJ1-1
clone size: .
D gene: .
V gene: TRBV23-1
CDR3 protein: CASSQSTARNTEAFF
CDR3 DNA: TGCGCCAGCAGTCAATCCACCGCGAGGAACACTGAAGCTTTCTTT

J gene: TRBJ1-1
clone size: .
D gene: .
V gene: TRBV7-9
CDR3 protein: CASRPYLVGGRGMNTEAFF
CDR3 DNA: TGTGCCAGCAGGCCGTACCTCGTGGGGGGAAGAGGAATGAACACTGAAGCTTTCTTT

J gene: TRBJ2-7
clone size: .
D gene: .
V gene: TRBV19
CDR3 protein: CASTPGPAASEQYF
CDR3 DNA: TGTGCCAGTACTCCGGGCCCGGCCGCCTCCGAGCAGTACTTC

J gene: TRBJ1-1
clone size: .
D gene: TRBD1
V gene: TRBV27
CDR3 protein: CASSLLAGGMNTEAFF
CDR3 DNA: TGTGCCAGCAGTTTATTAGCAGGGGGGATGAACACTGAAGCTTTCTTT

J gene: TRBJ2-5
clone size: .
D gene: .
V gene: TRBV12-3/TRBV12-4
CDR3 protein: CASLQRATETQYF
CDR3 DNA: TGTGCCAGCTTACAGAGGGCAACGGAGACCCAGTACTTC

J gene: TRBJ1-2
clone size: .
D gene: .
V gene: TRBV19
CDR3 protein: CASKQGNYGYTF
CDR3 DNA: TGTGCCAGTAAACAGGGTAACTATGGCTACACCTTC

J gene: TRBJ2-7
clone size: .
D gene: TRBD1
V gene: TRBV14
CDR3 protein: CASSSGTGAYEQYF
CDR3 DNA: TGTGCCAGCAGCTCCGGGACAGGGGCCTACGAGCAGTACTTC

J gene: TRBJ2-7
clone size: .
D gene: TRBD1
V gene: TRBV13
CDR3 protein: CASSSHPGTAYEQYF
CDR3 DNA: TGTGCCAGCAGCTCCCACCCAGGGACAGCCTACGAGCAGTACTTC

J gene: TRBJ1-1
clone size: .
D gene: .
V gene: TRBV4-2
CDR3 protein: CASSARAGRDTEAFF
CDR3 DNA: TGTGCCAGCAGCGCCCGGGCGGGCAGGGACACTGAAGCTTTCTTT

J gene: TRBJ2-7
clone size: .
D gene: .
V gene: TRBV28
CDR3 protein: CASTELGRSYEQYF
CDR3 DNA: TGTGCCAGCACCGAGCTCGGTCGCTCCTACGAGCAGTACTTC

J gene: TRBJ1-1
clone size: .
D gene: .
V gene: TRBV2
CDR3 protein: CASSIIQGEAFF
CDR3 DNA: TGTGCCAGCAGTATAATACAGGGTGAAGCTTTCTTT

J gene: TRBJ2-1
clone size: .
D gene: TRBD2
V gene: TRBV6-2/TRBV6-3
CDR3 protein: CASSYLLAWNEQFF
CDR3 DNA: TGTGCCAGCAGTTACCTACTAGCGTGGAATGAGCAGTTCTTC

J gene: TRBJ1-6
clone size: .
D gene: .
V gene: TRBV6-5
CDR3 protein: CAGSYRLKGDSPLHF
CDR3 DNA: TGTGCCGGCAGTTACCGCCTAAAGGGTGATTCACCCCTCCACTTT

J gene: TRBJ1-5
clone size: .
D gene: .
V gene: TRBV2
CDR3 protein: CASRELGGSNQPQHF
CDR3 DNA: TGTGCCAGCAGGGAGTTGGGGGGGAGCAATCAGCCCCAGCATTTT

J gene: TRBJ1-2
clone size: .
D gene: .
V gene: TRBV19
CDR3 protein: CASSLGRYGYTF
CDR3 DNA: TGTGCCAGTAGCTTGGGTCGTTATGGCTACACCTTC

J gene: TRBJ1-1
clone size: .
D gene: TRBD1
V gene: TRBV5-1
CDR3 protein: CASSPGTAKDTEAFF
CDR3 DNA: TGCGCCAGCAGCCCCGGGACAGCCAAGGACACTGAAGCTTTCTTT

J gene: TRBJ2-2
clone size: .
D gene: .
V gene: TRBV7-8
CDR3 protein: CASSVSSGWDTGELFF
CDR3 DNA: TGTGCCAGCAGCGTATCGAGCGGGTGGGACACCGGGGAGCTGTTTTTT

J gene: TRBJ2-3
clone size: once
D gene: TRBD2
V gene: TRBV30
CDR3 protein: CAWSHGLAGGLTRVDTQYF
CDR3 DNA: TGTGCCTGGAGCCACGGGCTAGCGGGAGGCCTAACTCGCGTAGATACGCAGTATTTT

J gene: TRBJ2-5
clone size: .
D gene: .
V gene: TRBV6-5
CDR3 protein: CASSLTEETQYF
CDR3 DNA: TGTGCCAGCAGTTTGACTGAGGAGACCCAGTACTTC

J gene: TRBJ1-3
clone size: .
D gene: TRBD1
V gene: TRBV7-2
CDR3 protein: CASSLDQGGLGNTIYF
CDR3 DNA: TGTGCCAGCAGCTTAGACCAGGGGGGCCTTGGAAACACCATATATTTT

J gene: TRBJ1-4
clone size: .
D gene: .
V gene: TRBV6-5
CDR3 protein: CASSYSPDATNEKLFF
CDR3 DNA: TGTGCCAGCAGTTACTCCCCAGATGCAACTAATGAAAAACTGTTTTTT

J gene: TRBJ1-1
clone size: .
D gene: TRBD1
V gene: TRBV11-2
CDR3 protein: CASSLGQGADTEAFF
CDR3 DNA: TGTGCCAGCAGCTTAGGACAGGGGGCCGACACTGAAGCTTTCTTT

J gene: TRBJ2-4
clone size: .
D gene: .
V gene: TRBV5-1
CDR3 protein: CASSAQGAKNIQYF
CDR3 DNA: TGCGCCAGCAGCGCACAGGGAGCCAAAAACATTCAGTACTTC

J gene: TRBJ2-7
clone size: .
D gene: TRBD1
V gene: TRBV27
CDR3 protein: CASSLLEGQANEQYF
CDR3 DNA: TGTGCCAGCAGTTTATTGGAGGGACAGGCGAACGAGCAGTACTTC

J gene: TRBJ2-7
clone size: .
D gene: .
V gene: TRBV7-2
CDR3 protein: CASSFTVLGSSYEQYF
CDR3 DNA: TGTGCCAGCAGCTTCACAGTGTTAGGATCCTCCTACGAGCAGTACTTC

J gene: TRBJ1-6
clone size: .
D gene: .
V gene: TRBV30
CDR3 protein: CAWSRGTSGRSYNSPLHF
CDR3 DNA: TGTGCCTGGTCCCGAGGGACCTCCGGCCGCTCCTATAATTCACCCCTCCACTTT

J gene: TRBJ2-5
clone size: .
D gene: .
V gene: TRBV5-1
CDR3 protein: CASSLAAGQETQYF
CDR3 DNA: TGCGCCAGCAGCTTGGCCGCAGGGCAAGAGACCCAGTACTTC

J gene: TRBJ2-7
clone size: .
D gene: TRBD1
V gene: TRBV24-1
CDR3 protein: CATSDFLAGTGIYEQYF
CDR3 DNA: TGTGCCACCAGTGATTTCCTAGCCGGGACAGGGATCTACGAGCAGTACTTC

J gene: TRBJ2-3
clone size: once
D gene: TRBD1
V gene: TRBV6-9
CDR3 protein: CASRQPGQGTDTQYF
CDR3 DNA: TGTGCCAGCAGACAACCGGGACAGGGGACAGATACGCAGTATTTT

J gene: TRBJ1-2
clone size: .
D gene: .
V gene: TRBV9
CDR3 protein: CASSVVGSDTF
CDR3 DNA: TGTGCCAGCAGCGTAGTAGGGAGTGACACCTTC

J gene: TRBJ1-2
clone size: .
D gene: .
V gene: TRBV29-1
CDR3 protein: CSVDLANYGYTF
CDR3 DNA: TGCAGCGTAGATCTAGCTAACTATGGCTACACCTTC

J gene: TRBJ2-2
clone size: .
D gene: TRBD1
V gene: TRBV6-5
CDR3 protein: CASSYGTGSGELFF
CDR3 DNA: TGTGCCAGCAGTTACGGGACAGGCAGCGGGGAGCTGTTTTTT